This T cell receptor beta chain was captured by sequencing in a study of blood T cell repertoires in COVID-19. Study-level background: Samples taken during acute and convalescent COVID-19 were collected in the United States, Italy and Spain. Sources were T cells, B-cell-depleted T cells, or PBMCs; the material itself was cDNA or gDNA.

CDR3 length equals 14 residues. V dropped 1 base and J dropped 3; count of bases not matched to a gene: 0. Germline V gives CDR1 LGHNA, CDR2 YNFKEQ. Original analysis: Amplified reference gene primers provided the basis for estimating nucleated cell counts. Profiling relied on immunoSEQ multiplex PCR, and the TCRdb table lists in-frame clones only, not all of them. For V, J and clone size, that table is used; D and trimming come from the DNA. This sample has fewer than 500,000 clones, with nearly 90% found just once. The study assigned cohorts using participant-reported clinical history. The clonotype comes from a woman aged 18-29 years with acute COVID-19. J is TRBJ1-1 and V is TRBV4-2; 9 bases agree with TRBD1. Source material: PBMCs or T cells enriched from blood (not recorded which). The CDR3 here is CASSQGTGDTEAFF. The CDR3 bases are TGTGCCAGCAGCCAAGGGACAGGGGACACTGAAGCTTTCTTT.